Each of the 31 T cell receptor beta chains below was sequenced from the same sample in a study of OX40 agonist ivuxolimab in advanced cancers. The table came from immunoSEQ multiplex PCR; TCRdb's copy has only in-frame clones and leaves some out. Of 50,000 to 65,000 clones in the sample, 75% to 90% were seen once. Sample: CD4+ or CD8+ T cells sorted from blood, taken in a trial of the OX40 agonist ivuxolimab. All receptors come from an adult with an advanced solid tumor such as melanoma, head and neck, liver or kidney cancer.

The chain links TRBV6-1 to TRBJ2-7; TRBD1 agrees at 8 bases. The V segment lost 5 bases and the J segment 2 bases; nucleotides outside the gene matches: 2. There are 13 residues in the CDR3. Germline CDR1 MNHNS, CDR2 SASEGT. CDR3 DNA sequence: TGTGCCAGCAGTACCAGGGGGCCCTACGAGCAGTACTTC. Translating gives CASSTRGPYEQYF.

This CDR3 reads CASSKCPSGGAIDEQFF. CDR3 sequence (DNA): TGTGCCAGCAGCAAATGCCCTAGCGGGGGGGCAATAGATGAGCAGTTCTTC. V usage is TRBV21-1 and J usage is TRBJ2-1; the table's D call of TRBD2 was not tested on the DNA. TRBV21-1 is described as a pseudogene. The CDR3 spans 17 residues.

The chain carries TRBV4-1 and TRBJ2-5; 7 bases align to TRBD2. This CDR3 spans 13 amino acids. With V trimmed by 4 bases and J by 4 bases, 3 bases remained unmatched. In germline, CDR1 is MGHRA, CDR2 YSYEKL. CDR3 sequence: CASSRLAGETQYF. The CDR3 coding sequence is TGCGCCAGCAGCCGACTAGCTGGAGAGACCCAGTACTTC.

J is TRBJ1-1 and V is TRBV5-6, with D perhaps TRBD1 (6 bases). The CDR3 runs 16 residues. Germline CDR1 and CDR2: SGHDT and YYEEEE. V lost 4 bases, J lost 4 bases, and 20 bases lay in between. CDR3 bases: TGTGCCAGCAGCCTACGGACAGCCTCTAGGATCACTGAAGCTTTCTTT. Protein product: CASSLRTASRITEAFF. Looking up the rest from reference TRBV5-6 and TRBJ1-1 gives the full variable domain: DAGVTQSPTHLIKTRGQQVTLRCSPKSGHDTVSWYQQALGQGPQFIFQYYEEEERQRGNFPDRFSGHQFPNYSSELNVNALLLGDSALYLCASSLRTASRITEAFFGQGTRLTVV.

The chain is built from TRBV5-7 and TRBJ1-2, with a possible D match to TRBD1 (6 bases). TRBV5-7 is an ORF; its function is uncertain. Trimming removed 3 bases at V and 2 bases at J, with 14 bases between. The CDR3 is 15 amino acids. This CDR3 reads CASSWGAEGNYGYTF. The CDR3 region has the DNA TGTGCCAGCAGCTGGGGGGCAGAAGGAAACTATGGCTACACCTTC.

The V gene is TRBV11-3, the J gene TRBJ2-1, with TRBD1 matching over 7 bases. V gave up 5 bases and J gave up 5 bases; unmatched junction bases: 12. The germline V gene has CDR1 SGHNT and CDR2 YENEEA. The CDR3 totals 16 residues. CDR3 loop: CASSLSGTDTNNEQFF. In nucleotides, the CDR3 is TGTGCCAGCAGCCTCTCCGGGACAGACACGAACAATGAGCAGTTCTTC.

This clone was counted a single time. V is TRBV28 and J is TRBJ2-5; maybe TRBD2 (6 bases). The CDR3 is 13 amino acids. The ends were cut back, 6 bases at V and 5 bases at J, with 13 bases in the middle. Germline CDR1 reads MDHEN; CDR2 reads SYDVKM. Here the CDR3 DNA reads TGTGCCAGCAGCCATGGCGGGGTCGAGACCCAGTACTTC. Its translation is CASSHGGVETQYF.

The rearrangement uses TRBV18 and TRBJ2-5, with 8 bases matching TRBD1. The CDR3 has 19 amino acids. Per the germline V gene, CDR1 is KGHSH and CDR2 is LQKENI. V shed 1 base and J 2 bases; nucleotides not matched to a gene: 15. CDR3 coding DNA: TGTGCCAGCTCACCACGTAGGACAGGGACCCTTCTCTCTCAAGAGACCCAGTACTTC. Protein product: CASSPRRTGTLLSQETQYF. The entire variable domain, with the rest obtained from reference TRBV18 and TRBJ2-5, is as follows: NAGVMQNPRHLVRRRGQEARLRCSPMKGHSHVYWYRQLPEEGLKFMVYLQKENIIDESGMPKERFSAEFPKEGPSILRIQQVVRGDSAAYFCASSPRRTGTLLSQETQYFGPGTRLLVL.

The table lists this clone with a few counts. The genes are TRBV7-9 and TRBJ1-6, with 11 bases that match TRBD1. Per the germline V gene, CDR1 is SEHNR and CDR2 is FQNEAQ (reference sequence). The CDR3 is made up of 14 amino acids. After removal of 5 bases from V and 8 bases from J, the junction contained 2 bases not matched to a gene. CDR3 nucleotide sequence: TGTGCCAGCAGCCGGGACAGGGGGGATTCACCCCTCCACTTT. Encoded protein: CASSRDRGDSPLHF.

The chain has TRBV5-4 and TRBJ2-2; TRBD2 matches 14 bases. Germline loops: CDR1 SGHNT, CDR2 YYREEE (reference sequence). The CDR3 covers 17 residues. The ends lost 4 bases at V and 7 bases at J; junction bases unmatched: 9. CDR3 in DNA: TGTGCCAGCAGCCTCGGGACTAGCGGGAGCCTCCGCGGGGAGCTGTTTTTT. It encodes CASSLGTSGSLRGELFF. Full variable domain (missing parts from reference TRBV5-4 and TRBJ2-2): ETGVTQSPTHLIKTRGQQVTLRCSSQSGHNTVSWYQQALGQGPQFIFQYYREEENGRGNFPPRFSGLQFPNYSSELNVNALELDDSALYLCASSLGTSGSLRGELFFGEGSRLTVL.

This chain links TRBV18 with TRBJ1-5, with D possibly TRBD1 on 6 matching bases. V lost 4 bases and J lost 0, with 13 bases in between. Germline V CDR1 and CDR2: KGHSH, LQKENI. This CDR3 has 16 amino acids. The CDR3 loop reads CASSLLPDSSNQPQHF. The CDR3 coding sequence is TGTGCCAGCTCACTTCTCCCGGACAGTAGCAATCAGCCCCAGCATTTT. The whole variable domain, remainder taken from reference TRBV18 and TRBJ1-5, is NAGVMQNPRHLVRRRGQEARLRCSPMKGHSHVYWYRQLPEEGLKFMVYLQKENIIDESGMPKERFSAEFPKEGPSILRIQQVVRGDSAAYFCASSLLPDSSNQPQHFGDGTRLSIL.

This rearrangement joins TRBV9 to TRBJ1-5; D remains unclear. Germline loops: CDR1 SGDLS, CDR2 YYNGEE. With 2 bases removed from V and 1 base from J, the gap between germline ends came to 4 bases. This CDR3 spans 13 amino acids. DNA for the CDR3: TGTGCCAGCAGCGTGACAAGCAATCAGCCCCAGCATTTT. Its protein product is CASSVTSNQPQHF.

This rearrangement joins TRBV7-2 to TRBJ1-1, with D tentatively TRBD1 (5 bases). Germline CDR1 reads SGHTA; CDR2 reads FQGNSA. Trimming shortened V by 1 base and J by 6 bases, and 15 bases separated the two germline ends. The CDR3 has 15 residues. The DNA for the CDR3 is TGTGCCAGCAGCTTAGGCCAGGGTGGACTCTCTGAAGCTTTCTTT. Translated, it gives CASSLGQGGLSEAFF. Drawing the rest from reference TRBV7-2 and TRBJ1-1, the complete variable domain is GAGVSQSPSNKVTEKGKDVELRCDPISGHTALYWYRQSLGQGLEFLIYFQGNSAPDKSGLPSDRFSAERTGGSVSTLTIQRTQQEDSAVYLCASSLGQGGLSEAFFGQGTRLTVV.

CDR3 sequence (DNA): TGCGCCAGCAGCCAAGCCCTCCTAGGGGCAGCGAACACCGGGGAGCTGTTTTTT. Translated: CASSQALLGAANTGELFF. The J gene is TRBJ2-2, the V gene TRBV4-3; weak D call: TRBD1 (5 bases). The CDR3 consists of 18 residues. The germline gives CDR1 LGHNA, CDR2 YSLEER. Between the trimmed V and J ends, which lost 1 base and 0 bases, there was a span of 15 bases.

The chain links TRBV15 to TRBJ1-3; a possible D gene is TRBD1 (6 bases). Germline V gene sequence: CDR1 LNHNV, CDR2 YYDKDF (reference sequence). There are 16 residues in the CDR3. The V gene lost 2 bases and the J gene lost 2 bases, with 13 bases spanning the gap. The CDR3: CATSRPEGVTGNTIYF. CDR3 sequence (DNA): TGTGCCACCAGCAGACCGGAGGGGGTAACTGGAAACACCATATATTTT.

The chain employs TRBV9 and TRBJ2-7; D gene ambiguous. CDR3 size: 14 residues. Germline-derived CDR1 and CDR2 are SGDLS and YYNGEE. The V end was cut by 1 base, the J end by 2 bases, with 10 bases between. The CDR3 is CASSVQSGPYEQYF. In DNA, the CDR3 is TGTGCCAGCAGCGTACAATCCGGACCCTACGAGCAGTACTTC.

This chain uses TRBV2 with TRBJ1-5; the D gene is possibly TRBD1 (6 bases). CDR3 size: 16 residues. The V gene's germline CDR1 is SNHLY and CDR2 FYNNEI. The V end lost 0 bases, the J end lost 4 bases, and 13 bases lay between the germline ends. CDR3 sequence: CASSEAGGLGNQPQHF. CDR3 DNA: TGTGCCAGCAGTGAAGCGGGGGGCCTGGGAAATCAGCCCCAGCATTTT.

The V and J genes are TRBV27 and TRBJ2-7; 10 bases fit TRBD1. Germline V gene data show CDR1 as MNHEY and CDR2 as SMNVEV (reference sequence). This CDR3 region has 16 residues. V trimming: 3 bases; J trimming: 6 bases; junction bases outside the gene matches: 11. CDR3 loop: CASSLPGPRDRGEQYF. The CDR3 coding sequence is TGTGCCAGCAGTTTGCCCGGACCCCGGGACAGGGGCGAGCAGTACTTC.

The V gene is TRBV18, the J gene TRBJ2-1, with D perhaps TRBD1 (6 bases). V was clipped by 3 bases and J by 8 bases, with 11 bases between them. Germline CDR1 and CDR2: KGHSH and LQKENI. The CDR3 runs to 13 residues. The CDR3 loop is CASSPDSFHEQFF. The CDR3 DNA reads TGTGCCAGCTCACCGGACAGTTTCCATGAGCAGTTCTTC.

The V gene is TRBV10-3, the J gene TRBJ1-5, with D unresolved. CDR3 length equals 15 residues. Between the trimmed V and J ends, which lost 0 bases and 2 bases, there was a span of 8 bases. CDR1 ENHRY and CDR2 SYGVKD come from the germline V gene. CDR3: CAISESAVGNQPQHF. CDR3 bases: TGTGCCATCAGTGAGTCAGCAGTGGGCAATCAGCCCCAGCATTTT.

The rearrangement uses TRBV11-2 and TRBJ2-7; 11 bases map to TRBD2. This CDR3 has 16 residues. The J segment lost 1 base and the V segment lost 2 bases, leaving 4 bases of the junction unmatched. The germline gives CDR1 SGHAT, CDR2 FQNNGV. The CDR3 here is CASSLTSGGLSYEQYF. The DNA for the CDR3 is TGTGCCAGCAGCTTAACTAGCGGGGGCCTATCCTACGAGCAGTACTTC.

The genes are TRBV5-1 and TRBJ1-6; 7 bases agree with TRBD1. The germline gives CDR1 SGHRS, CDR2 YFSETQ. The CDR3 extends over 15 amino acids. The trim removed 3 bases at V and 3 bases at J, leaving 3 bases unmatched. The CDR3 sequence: CASSSGQDYNSPLHF. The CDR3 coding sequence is TGCGCCAGCAGCTCCGGACAGGACTATAATTCACCCCTCCACTTT. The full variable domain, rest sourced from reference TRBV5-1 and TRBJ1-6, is KAGVTQTPRYLIKTRGQQVTLSCSPISGHRSVSWYQQTPGQGLQFLFEYFSETQRNKGNFPGRFSGRQFSNSRSEMNVSTLELGDSALYLCASSSGQDYNSPLHFGNGTRLTVT.

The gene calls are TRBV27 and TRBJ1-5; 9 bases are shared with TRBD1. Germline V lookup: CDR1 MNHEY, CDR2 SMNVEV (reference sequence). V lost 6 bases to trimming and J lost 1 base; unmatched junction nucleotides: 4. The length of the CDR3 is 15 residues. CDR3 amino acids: CASSPGQGSNQPQHF. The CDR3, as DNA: TGTGCCAGCAGCCCGGGACAGGGAAGCAATCAGCCCCAGCATTTT.

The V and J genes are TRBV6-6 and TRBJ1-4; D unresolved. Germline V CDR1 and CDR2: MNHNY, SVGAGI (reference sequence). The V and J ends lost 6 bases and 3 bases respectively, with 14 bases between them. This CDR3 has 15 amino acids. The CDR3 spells CASRSTLGANEKLFF. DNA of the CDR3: TGTGCCAGCAGAAGTACGCTAGGCGCTAATGAAAAACTGTTTTTT.

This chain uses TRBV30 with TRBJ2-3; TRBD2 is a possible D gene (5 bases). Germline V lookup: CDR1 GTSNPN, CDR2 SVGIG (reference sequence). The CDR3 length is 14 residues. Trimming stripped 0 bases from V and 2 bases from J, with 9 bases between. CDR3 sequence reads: CAWSVRRNTDTQYF. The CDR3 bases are TGTGCCTGGAGTGTACGGAGGAACACAGATACGCAGTATTTT.

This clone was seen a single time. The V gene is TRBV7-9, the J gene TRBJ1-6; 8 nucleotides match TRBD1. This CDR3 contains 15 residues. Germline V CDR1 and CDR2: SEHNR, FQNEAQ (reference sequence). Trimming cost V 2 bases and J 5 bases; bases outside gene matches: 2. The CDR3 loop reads CASSLQGQDNSPLHF. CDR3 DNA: TGTGCCAGCAGCTTACAGGGACAGGATAATTCACCCCTCCACTTT.

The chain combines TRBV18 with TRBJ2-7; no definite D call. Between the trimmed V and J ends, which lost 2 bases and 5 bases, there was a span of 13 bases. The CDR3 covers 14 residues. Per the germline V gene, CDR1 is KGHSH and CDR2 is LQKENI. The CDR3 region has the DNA TGTGCCAGCTCACCAGAACACAACCGGCACGAGCAGTACTTC. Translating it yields CASSPEHNRHEQYF.

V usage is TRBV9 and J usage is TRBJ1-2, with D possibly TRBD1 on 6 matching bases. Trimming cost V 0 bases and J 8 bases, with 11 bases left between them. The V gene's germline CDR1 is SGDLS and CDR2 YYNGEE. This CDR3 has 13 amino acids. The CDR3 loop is CASSVVAGDGYTF. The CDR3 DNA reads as TGTGCCAGCAGCGTAGTAGCAGGGGACGGCTACACCTTC.

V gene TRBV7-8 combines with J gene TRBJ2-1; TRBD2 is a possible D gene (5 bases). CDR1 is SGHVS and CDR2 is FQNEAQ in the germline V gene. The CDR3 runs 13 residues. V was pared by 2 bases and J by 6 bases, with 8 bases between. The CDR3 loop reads CASSLTRSNEQFF. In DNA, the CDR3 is TGTGCCAGCAGCTTAACTAGGAGCAATGAGCAGTTCTTC.

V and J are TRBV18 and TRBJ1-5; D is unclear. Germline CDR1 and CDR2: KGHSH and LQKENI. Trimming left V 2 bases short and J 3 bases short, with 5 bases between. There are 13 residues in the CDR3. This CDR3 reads CASSPANNQPQHF. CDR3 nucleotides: TGTGCCAGCTCACCAGCAAACAATCAGCCCCAGCATTTT. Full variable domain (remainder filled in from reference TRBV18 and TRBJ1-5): NAGVMQNPRHLVRRRGQEARLRCSPMKGHSHVYWYRQLPEEGLKFMVYLQKENIIDESGMPKERFSAEFPKEGPSILRIQQVVRGDSAAYFCASSPANNQPQHFGDGTRLSIL.

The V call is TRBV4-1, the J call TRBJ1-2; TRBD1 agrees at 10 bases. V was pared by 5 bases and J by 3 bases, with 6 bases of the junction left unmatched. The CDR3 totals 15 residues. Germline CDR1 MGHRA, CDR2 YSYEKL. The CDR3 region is CASSLGQGEYYGYTF. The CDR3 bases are TGCGCCAGCAGCTTAGGACAGGGGGAGTACTATGGCTACACCTTC.